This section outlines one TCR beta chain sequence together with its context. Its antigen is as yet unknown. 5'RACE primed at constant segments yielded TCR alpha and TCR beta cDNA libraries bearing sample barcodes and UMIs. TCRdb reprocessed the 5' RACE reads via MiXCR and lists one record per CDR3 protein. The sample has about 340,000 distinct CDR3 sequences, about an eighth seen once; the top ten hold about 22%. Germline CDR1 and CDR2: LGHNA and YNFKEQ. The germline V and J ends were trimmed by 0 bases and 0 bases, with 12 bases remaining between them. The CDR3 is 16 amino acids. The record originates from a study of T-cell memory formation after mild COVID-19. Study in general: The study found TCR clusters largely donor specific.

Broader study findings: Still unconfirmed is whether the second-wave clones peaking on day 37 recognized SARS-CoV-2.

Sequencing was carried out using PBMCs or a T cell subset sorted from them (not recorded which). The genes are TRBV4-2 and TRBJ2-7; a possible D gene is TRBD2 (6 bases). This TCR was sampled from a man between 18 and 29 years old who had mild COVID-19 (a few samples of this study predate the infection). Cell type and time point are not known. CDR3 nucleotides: TGTGCCAGCAGCCAAGAGAGGCGGGAACTCTCCTACGAGCAGTACTTC. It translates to CASSQERRELSYEQYF.